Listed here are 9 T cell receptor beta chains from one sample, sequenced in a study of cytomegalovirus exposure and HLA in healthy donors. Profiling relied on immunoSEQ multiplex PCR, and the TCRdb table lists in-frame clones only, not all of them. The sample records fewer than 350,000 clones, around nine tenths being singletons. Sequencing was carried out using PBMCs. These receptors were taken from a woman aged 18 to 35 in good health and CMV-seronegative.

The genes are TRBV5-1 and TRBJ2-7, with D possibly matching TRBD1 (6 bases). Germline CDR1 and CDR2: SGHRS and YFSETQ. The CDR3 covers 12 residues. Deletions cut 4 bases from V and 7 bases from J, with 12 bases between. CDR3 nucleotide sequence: TGCGCCAGCAGCCAGGACAGTCAAGAGCAGTACTTC. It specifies CASSQDSQEQYF.

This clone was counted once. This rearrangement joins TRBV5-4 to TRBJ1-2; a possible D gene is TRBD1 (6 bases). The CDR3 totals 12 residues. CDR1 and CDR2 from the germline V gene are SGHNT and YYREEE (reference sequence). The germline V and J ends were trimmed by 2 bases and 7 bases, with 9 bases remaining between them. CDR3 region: CASSLDRSGYTF. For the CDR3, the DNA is TGTGCCAGCAGCTTAGACAGGTCTGGCTACACCTTC.

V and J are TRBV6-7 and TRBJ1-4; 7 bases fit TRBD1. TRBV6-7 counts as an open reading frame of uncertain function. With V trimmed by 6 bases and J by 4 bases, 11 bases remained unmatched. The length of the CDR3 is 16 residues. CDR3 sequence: CASRHDRDSHNEKLFF. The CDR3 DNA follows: TGTGCCAGCAGGCACGACCGGGACAGTCATAATGAAAAACTGTTTTTT.

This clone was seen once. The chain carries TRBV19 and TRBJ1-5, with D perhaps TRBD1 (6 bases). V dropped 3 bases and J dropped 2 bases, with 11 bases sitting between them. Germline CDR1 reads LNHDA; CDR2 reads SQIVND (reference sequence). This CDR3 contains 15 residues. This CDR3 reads CASSITGTGNQPQHF. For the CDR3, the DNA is TGTGCCAGTAGTATTACAGGGACGGGCAATCAGCCCCAGCATTTT.

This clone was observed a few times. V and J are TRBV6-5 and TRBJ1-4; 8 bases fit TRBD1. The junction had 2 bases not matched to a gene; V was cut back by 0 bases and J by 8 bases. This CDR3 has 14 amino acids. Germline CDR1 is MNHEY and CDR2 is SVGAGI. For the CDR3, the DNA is TGTGCCAGCAGTTACTCGACAGGGGTCGAAAAACTGTTTTTT. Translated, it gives CASSYSTGVEKLFF.

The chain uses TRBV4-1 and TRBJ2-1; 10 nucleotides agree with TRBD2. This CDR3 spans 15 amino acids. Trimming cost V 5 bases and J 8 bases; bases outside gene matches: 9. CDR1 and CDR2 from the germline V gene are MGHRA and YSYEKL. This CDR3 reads CASSYLAGVIDEQFF. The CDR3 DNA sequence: TGCGCCAGCAGCTATCTAGCGGGAGTAATCGATGAGCAGTTCTTC.

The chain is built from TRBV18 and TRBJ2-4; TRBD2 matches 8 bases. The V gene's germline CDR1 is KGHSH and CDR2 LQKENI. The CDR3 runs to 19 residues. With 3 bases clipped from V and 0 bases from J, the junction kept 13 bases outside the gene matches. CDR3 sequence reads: CASSPAMGGRPPAKNIQYF. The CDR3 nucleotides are TGTGCCAGCTCACCGGCTATGGGCGGGAGGCCCCCAGCCAAAAACATTCAGTACTTC.

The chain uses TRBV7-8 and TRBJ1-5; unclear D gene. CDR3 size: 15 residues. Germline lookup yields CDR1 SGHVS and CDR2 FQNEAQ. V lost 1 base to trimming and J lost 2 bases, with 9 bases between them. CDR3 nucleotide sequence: TGTGCCAGCAGCTTAGTCCGCGCTCGCAATCAGCCCCAGCATTTT. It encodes CASSLVRARNQPQHF.

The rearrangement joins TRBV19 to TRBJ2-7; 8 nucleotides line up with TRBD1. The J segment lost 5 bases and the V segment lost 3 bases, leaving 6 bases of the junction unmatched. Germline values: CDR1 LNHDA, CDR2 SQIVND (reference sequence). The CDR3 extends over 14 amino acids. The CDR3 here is CASSITGGMDEQYF. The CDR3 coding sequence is TGTGCCAGTAGTATCACAGGGGGAATGGACGAGCAGTACTTC.